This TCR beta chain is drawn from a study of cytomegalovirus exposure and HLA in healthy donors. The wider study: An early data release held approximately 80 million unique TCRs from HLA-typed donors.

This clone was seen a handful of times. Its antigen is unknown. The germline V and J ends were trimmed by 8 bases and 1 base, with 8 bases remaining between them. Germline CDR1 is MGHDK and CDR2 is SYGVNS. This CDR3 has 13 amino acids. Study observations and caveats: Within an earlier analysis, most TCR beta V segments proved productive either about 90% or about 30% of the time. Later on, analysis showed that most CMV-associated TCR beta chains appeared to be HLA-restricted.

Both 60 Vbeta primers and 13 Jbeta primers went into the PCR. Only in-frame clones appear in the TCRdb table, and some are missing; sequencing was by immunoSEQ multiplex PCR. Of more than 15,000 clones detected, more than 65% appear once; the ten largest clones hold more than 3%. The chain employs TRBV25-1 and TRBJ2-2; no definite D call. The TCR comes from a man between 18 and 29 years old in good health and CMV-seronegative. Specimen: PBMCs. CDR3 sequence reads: CASFGQNTGELFF. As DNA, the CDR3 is TGTGCCAGCTTTGGGCAGAACACCGGGGAGCTGTTTTTT.